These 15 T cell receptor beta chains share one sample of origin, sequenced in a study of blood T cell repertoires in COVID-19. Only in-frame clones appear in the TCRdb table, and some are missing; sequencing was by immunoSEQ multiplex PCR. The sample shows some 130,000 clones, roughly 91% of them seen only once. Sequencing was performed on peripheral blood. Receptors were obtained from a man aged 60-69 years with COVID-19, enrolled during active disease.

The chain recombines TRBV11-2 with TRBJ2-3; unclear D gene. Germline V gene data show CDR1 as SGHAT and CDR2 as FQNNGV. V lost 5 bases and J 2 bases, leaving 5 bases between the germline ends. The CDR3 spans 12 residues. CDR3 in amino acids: CASSLNTDTQYF. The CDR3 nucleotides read TGTGCCAGCAGCCTAAACACAGATACGCAGTATTTT.

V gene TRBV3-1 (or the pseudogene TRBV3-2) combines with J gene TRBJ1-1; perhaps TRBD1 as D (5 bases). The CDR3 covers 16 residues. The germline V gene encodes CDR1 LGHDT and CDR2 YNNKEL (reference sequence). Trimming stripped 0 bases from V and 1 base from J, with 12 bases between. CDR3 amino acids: CASSQDWRGTNTEAFF. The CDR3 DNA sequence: TGTGCCAGCAGCCAAGACTGGAGGGGAACGAACACTGAAGCTTTCTTT.

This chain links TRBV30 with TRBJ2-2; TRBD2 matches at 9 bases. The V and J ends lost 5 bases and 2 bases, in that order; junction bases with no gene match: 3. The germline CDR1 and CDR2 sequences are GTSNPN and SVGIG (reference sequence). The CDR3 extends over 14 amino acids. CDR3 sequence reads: CAWAGTSNTGELFF. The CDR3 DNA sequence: TGTGCCTGGGCTGGGACTAGCAACACCGGGGAGCTGTTTTTT.

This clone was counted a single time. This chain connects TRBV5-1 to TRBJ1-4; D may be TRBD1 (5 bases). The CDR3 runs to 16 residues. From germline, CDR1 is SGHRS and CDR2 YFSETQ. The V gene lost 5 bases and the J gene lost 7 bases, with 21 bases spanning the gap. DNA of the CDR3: TGCGCCAGCAGTCCCCCCGTGGGGCAGGGTTCTGAAAAACTGTTTTTT. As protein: CASSPPVGQGSEKLFF.

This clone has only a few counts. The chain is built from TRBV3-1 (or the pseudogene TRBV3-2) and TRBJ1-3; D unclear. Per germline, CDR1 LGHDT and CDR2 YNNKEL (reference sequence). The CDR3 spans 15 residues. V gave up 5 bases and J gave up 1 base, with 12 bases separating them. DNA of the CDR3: TGTGCCAGCAGCTCGACTGCCAGATCTGGAAACACCATATATTTT. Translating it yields CASSSTARSGNTIYF.

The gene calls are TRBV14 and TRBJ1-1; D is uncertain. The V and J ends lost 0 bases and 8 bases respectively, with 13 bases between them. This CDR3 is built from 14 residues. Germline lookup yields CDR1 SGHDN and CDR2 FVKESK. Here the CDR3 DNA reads TGTGCCAGCAGCCAAGATGGGAGGGTTCGGGAAGCTTTCTTT. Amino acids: CASSQDGRVREAFF.

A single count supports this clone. CDR3 sequence: CSVEDRTEAFF. For the CDR3, the DNA is TGCAGCGTTGAAGATCGCACTGAAGCTTTCTTT. The chain joins TRBV29-1 to TRBJ1-1; D not certain. V lost 0 bases, J lost 4 bases, and 3 bases lay in between. Germline CDR1 SQVTM, CDR2 ANQGSEA. This CDR3 contains 11 residues.

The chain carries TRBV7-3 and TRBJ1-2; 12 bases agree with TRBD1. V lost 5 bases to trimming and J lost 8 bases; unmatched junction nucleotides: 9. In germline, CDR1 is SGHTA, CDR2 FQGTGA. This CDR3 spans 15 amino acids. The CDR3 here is CASSPGGQGAGGYTF. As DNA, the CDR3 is TGTGCCAGCAGCCCGGGGGGACAGGGGGCCGGCGGCTACACCTTC.

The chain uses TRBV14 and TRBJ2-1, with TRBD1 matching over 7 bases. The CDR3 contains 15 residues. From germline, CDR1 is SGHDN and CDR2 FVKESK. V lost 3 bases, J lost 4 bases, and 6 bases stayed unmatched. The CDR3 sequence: CASSQMTGFYNEQFF. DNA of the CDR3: TGTGCCAGCAGCCAGATGACAGGGTTTTACAATGAGCAGTTCTTC.

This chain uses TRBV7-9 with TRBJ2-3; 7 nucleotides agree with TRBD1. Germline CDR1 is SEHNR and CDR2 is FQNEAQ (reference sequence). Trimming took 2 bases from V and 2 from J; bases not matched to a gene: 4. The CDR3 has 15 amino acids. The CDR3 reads CASSLSGQPTDTQYF. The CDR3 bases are TGTGCCAGCAGCTTATCGGGACAGCCCACAGATACGCAGTATTTT.

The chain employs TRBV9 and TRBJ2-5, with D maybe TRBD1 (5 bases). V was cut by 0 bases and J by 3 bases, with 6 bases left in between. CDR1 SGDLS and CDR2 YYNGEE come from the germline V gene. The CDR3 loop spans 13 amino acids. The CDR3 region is CASSVEGKETQYF. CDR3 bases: TGTGCCAGCAGCGTAGAGGGGAAAGAGACCCAGTACTTC.

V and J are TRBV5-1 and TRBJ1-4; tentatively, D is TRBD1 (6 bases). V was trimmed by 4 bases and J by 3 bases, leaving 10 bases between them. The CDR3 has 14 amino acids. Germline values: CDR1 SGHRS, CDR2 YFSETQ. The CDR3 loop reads CASSVGHPNEKLFF. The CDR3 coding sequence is TGCGCCAGCAGCGTGGGACACCCTAATGAAAAACTGTTTTTT.

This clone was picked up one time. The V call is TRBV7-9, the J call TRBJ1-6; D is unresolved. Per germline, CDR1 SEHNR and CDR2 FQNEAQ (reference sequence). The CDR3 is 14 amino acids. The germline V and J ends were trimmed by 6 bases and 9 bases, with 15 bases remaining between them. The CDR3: CASSLAQKVSPLHF. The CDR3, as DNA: TGTGCCAGCAGTCTAGCGCAGAAAGTTTCACCCCTCCACTTT. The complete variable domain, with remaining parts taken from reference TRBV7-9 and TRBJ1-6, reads DTGVSQNPRHKITKRGQNVTFRCDPISEHNRLYWYRQTLGQGPEFLTYFQNEAQLEKSRLLSDRFSAERPKGSFSTLEIQRTEQGDSAMYLCASSLAQKVSPLHFGNGTRLTVT.

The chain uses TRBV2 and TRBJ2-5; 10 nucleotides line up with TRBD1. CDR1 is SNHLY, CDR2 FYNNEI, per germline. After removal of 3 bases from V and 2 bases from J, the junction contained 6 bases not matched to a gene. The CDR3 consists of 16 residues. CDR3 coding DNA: TGTGCCAGCAGTGAGCCCCGGACAGGGGGTCAAGAGACCCAGTACTTC. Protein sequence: CASSEPRTGGQETQYF.

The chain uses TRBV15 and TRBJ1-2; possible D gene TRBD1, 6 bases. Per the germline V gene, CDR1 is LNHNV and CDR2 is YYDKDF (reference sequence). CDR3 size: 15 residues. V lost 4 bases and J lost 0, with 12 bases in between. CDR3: CATSIDRNANYGYTF. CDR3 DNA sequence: TGTGCCACCAGCATCGACAGGAATGCTAACTATGGCTACACCTTC.